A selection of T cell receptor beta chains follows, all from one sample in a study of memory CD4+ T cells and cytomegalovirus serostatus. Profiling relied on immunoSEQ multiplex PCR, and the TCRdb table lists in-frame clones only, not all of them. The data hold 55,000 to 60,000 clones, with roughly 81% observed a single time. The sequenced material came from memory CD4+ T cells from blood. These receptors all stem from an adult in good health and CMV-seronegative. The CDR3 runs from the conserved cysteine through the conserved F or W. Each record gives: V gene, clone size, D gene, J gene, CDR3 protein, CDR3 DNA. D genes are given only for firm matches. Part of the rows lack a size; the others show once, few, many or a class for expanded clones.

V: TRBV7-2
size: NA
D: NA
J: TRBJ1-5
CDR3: CASSLRGVDQPQHF
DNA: TGTGCCAGCAGCTTGCGGGGTGTCGATCAGCCCCAGCATTTT

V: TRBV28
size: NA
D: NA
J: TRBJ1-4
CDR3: CASTRGGAVNEKLFF
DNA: TGTGCCAGCACCCGGGGTGGCGCAGTTAATGAAAAACTGTTTTTT

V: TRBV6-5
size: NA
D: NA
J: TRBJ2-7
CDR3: CASSSGTVSSYEQYF
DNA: TGTGCCAGCAGTTCTGGGACGGTGAGCTCCTACGAGCAGTACTTC

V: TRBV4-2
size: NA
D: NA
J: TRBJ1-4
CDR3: CASSLGASTNEKLFF
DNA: TGTGCCAGCAGCCTAGGAGCTTCAACTAATGAAAAACTGTTTTTT

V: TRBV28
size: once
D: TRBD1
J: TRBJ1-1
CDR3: CATNRGMNTEAFF
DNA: TGTGCCACGAACAGGGGGATGAACACTGAAGCTTTCTTT

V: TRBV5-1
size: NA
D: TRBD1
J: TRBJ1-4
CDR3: CASSSTGSNEKLFF
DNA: TGCGCCAGCAGCTCGACAGGGAGTAATGAAAAACTGTTTTTT

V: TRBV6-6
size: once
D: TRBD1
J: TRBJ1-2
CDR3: CASSLRVGGSDGYTF
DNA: TGTGCCAGCAGTCTCCGGGTAGGGGGCAGCGATGGCTACACCTTC

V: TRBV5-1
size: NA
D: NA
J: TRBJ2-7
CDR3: CASSLESGVEQYF
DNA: TGCGCCAGCAGCTTGGAATCCGGGGTCGAGCAGTACTTC

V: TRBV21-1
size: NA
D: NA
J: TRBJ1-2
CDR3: CASSKAGAGANYGYTF
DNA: TGTGCCAGCAGCAAAGCCGGGGCAGGCGCTAACTATGGCTACACCTTC

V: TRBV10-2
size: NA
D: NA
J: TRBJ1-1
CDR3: CASSESGGGNTEAFF
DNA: TGCGCCAGCAGTGAGAGTGGAGGTGGGAACACTGAAGCTTTCTTT

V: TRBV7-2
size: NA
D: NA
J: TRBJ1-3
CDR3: CASSLGSSGNTIYF
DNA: TGTGCCAGCAGCTTGGGGAGTTCTGGAAACACCATATATTTT

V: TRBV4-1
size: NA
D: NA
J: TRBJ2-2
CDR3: CASGGTPSNTGELFF
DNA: TGCGCCAGCGGTGGGACACCCTCGAACACCGGGGAGCTGTTTTTT

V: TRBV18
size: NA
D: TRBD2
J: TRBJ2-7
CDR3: CASSTTSGSVKSYEQYF
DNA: TGTGCCAGCTCAACGACTAGCGGGAGCGTAAAAAGCTACGAGCAGTACTTC

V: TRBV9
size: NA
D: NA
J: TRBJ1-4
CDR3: CASSSTGIGANEKLFF
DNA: TGTGCCAGCAGCTCCACGGGGATTGGGGCTAATGAAAAACTGTTTTTT

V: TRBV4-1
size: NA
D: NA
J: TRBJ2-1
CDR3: CASSQDSPSGEQFF
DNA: TGCGCCAGCAGCCAAGATAGTCCGTCGGGTGAGCAGTTCTTC

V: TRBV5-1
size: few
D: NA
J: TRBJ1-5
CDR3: CASSLEPGFPQHF
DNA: TGCGCCAGCAGCTTGGAGCCCGGGTTTCCCCAGCATTTT

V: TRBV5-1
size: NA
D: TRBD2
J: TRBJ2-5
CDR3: CASSLGRPAGVETQYF
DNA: TGCGCCAGCAGCTTGGGAAGACCAGCGGGAGTAGAGACCCAGTACTTC

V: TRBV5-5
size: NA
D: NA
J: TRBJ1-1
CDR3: CASSWDSAGNTEAFF
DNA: TGTGCCAGCAGTTGGGACTCGGCGGGAAACACTGAAGCTTTCTTT

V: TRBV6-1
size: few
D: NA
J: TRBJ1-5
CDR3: CASQWDESNQPQHF
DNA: TGTGCCAGCCAGTGGGATGAAAGCAATCAGCCCCAGCATTTT